What follows are 26 T cell receptor beta chains derived from one specimen sequenced in a study of cytomegalovirus exposure and HLA in healthy donors. Primers: 60 Vbeta forward and 13 Jbeta reverse. Method: immunoSEQ multiplex PCR; TCRdb's copy keeps in-frame clones and lacks some. The repertoire holds roughly 130,000 clones, under 85% seen once, with approximately 1.7% in the top ten. Sample: PBMCs. These receptor sequences come from a boy aged 10-17 years in good health and CMV-seronegative.

The rearrangement links TRBV6-1 to TRBJ2-1, with TRBD1 matching 7 bases. Losses at the gene ends were 0 bases for V and 4 bases for J; bases not matched to a gene: 12. The germline V gene has CDR1 MNHNS and CDR2 SASEGT. The CDR3 is 18 residues long. CDR3 in DNA: TGTGCCAGCAGTGAAGCCACACCCACAGGGGTGGGGTACAATGAGCAGTTCTTC. Protein product: CASSEATPTGVGYNEQFF.

The chain is built from TRBV2 and TRBJ1-1; the D is unclear. Germline V CDR1 and CDR2: SNHLY, FYNNEI. The CDR3 has 13 amino acids. The V end lost 8 bases, the J end lost 0 bases, and 10 bases lay between the germline ends. The CDR3 sequence: CASEGFMNTEAFF. The CDR3 coding sequence is TGTGCCAGCGAGGGCTTCATGAACACTGAAGCTTTCTTT.

The rearrangement uses TRBV28 and TRBJ1-4, with D tentatively TRBD1 (6 bases). CDR1 and CDR2 (germline): MDHEN, SYDVKM. This CDR3 spans 16 amino acids. V dropped 7 bases and J dropped 0 bases, with 15 bases sitting between them. The CDR3, as DNA: TGTGCCAGCACGGACAGAGGGCCTACAACTAATGAAAAACTGTTTTTT. Amino acid sequence: CASTDRGPTTNEKLFF.

J is TRBJ1-2 and V is TRBV15, with D hard to call. CDR1 and CDR2 from the germline V gene are LNHNV and YYDKDF (reference sequence). This CDR3 spans 15 amino acids. Trimming left V 1 base short and J 4 bases short, with 13 bases between. CDR3 in DNA: TGTGCCACCAGCAGAGCCGCCCTAGGTTCCTATGGCTACACCTTC. This translates into CATSRAALGSYGYTF. Looking up the rest from reference TRBV15 and TRBJ1-2 gives the full variable domain: DAMVIQNPRYQVTQFGKPVTLSCSQTLNHNVMYWYQQKSSQAPKLLFHYYDKDFNNEADTPDNFQSRRPNTSFCFLDIRSPGLGDTAMYLCATSRAALGSYGYTFGSGTRLTVV.

The rearrangement links TRBV9 to TRBJ1-6, with a possible D match to TRBD1 (6 bases). This CDR3 contains 18 residues. Trimming removed 3 bases from V and 7 bases from J, with 23 bases in between. Germline V gene lookup returns CDR1 SGDLS and CDR2 YYNGEE. CDR3 DNA: TGTGCCAGCAGCGCGCATAAGGGGCCCCAGGGGACCAATTCACCCCTCCACTTT. Amino acids: CASSAHKGPQGTNSPLHF.

The genes are TRBV4-1 and TRBJ1-2; 8 nucleotides agree with TRBD1. Germline V gene sequence: CDR1 MGHRA, CDR2 YSYEKL. This CDR3 is 14 amino acids long. V lost 1 base, J lost 8 bases, and 6 bases stayed unmatched. As DNA, the CDR3 is TGCGCCAGCAGCCAAGCCCAGGGGGCGGGAGGCTACACCTTC. Protein sequence: CASSQAQGAGGYTF.

The chain links TRBV4-2 to TRBJ2-7; D unresolved. The CDR3 spans 13 residues. CDR1 and CDR2 (germline): LGHNA, YNFKEQ. V was trimmed by 3 bases and J by 3 bases, leaving 9 bases between them. CDR3 region: CASSQVQDYEQYF. The CDR3 nucleotides read TGTGCCAGCAGCCAGGTCCAGGACTACGAGCAGTACTTC.

The V and J genes are TRBV18 and TRBJ2-1; TRBD2 matches 7 bases. Trimming took 3 bases from V and 0 from J; bases not matched to a gene: 5. There are 16 residues in the CDR3. Germline-derived CDR1 and CDR2 are KGHSH and LQKENI. The CDR3 loop reads CASSPATSSSYNEQFF. The CDR3 nucleotides are TGTGCCAGCTCACCCGCGACTAGCAGCTCCTACAATGAGCAGTTCTTC.

This clone was found a few times. This chain joins TRBV5-1 and TRBJ1-4; 7 bases are shared with TRBD1. Per the germline V gene, CDR1 is SGHRS and CDR2 is YFSETQ. Losses at the gene ends were 2 bases for V and 7 bases for J; bases not matched to a gene: 5. The CDR3 covers 14 residues. In DNA, the CDR3 is TGCGCCAGCAGCTTAGGGCAGGGGGGTGAAAAACTGTTTTTT. Amino acids: CASSLGQGGEKLFF.

This clone was detected a few times. V is TRBV5-5 and J is TRBJ1-1; D not resolved. This CDR3 has 13 residues. Germline V gives CDR1 SGHKS, CDR2 YYEKEE (reference sequence). The V and J ends lost 1 base and 3 bases respectively, with 7 bases between them. The CDR3 loop reads CASSLFRDTEAFF. The CDR3 DNA reads as TGTGCCAGCAGCTTGTTCCGGGACACTGAAGCTTTCTTT.

The rearrangement joins TRBV7-3 to TRBJ2-6; no reliable D call. The V end was cut by 1 base, the J end by 0 bases, with 16 bases between. Germline values: CDR1 SGHTA, CDR2 FQGTGA. The CDR3 sequence is 19 residues long. The CDR3, as DNA: TGTGCCAGCAGCTTAAGAGTGGGCACAGCCTTCTCTGGGGCCAACGTCCTGACTTTC. Protein: CASSLRVGTAFSGANVLTF.

This sequence joins TRBV11-2 and TRBJ2-7; tentative D call: TRBD2 (5 bases). The CDR3 spans 14 residues. The V gene's germline CDR1 is SGHAT and CDR2 FQNNGV. Trimming removed 5 bases at V and 7 bases at J, with 18 bases between. The CDR3 protein is CASSLSQVTGEQYF. CDR3 coding DNA: TGTGCCAGCAGCCTTAGTCAGGTAACGGGAGAGCAGTACTTC.

The chain couples TRBV7-9 to TRBJ2-1, with TRBD2 identical over 8 bases. The CDR3 loop spans 19 amino acids. Germline values: CDR1 SEHNR, CDR2 FQNEAQ (reference sequence). Unmatched junction bases numbered 15, after V lost 4 bases and J lost 1 base. Here the CDR3 reads CASSSPAISGGDSYNEQFF. CDR3 coding DNA: TGTGCCAGCAGCTCCCCAGCGATATCGGGGGGGGATTCCTACAATGAGCAGTTCTTC.

The rearrangement links TRBV4-3 to TRBJ2-3; the D is unclear. CDR3 size: 15 residues. The V and J ends lost 1 base and 0 bases respectively, with 8 bases between them. The germline gives CDR1 LGHNA, CDR2 YSLEER. The chain's CDR3 is CASSQGSQSTDTQYF. The CDR3 nucleotides are TGCGCCAGCAGCCAAGGAAGTCAGAGCACAGATACGCAGTATTTT.

This chain joins TRBV4-1 and TRBJ1-2, with TRBD1 matching 7 bases. Germline-derived CDR1 and CDR2 are MGHRA and YSYEKL. The CDR3 is 16 amino acids. V lost 1 base, J lost 2 bases, and 7 bases stayed unmatched. The DNA for the CDR3 is TGCGCCAGCAGCCAAGTGGGGACAGAGAAAAACTATGGCTACACCTTC. Its translation is CASSQVGTEKNYGYTF.

This chain links TRBV7-2 with TRBJ2-7, with TRBD1 matching over 12 bases. Trimming cost V 5 bases and J 2 bases; bases outside gene matches: 4. Germline V gene data show CDR1 as SGHTA and CDR2 as FQGNSA. The CDR3 is made up of 15 amino acids. The chain's CDR3 is CASSPGTGGAYEQYF. The CDR3, as DNA: TGTGCCAGCAGCCCAGGGACAGGGGGCGCCTACGAGCAGTACTTC.

The genes are TRBV5-1 and TRBJ2-1; D perhaps matches TRBD2 (5 bases). Germline CDR1 reads SGHRS; CDR2 reads YFSETQ. Trimming stripped 4 bases from V and 10 bases from J, with 12 bases between. CDR3 length: 12 amino acids. CDR3 amino acids: CASSEAGREQFF. The DNA of the CDR3 is TGCGCCAGCAGCGAGGCGGGTCGGGAGCAGTTCTTC.

The chain has TRBV11-1 and TRBJ1-1; D is unclear. The V and J ends lost 5 bases and 0 bases respectively, with 13 bases between them. CDR3 length equals 15 residues. Looked up from germline, CDR1 is SGHAT and CDR2 is FQDESV (reference sequence). The CDR3 coding sequence is TGTGCCAGCAGCCCGATCGGCGGAGTGAACACTGAAGCTTTCTTT. It translates to CASSPIGGVNTEAFF.

This clone was seen only a few times. The chain has TRBV4-3 and TRBJ2-7; a possible D gene is TRBD1 (6 bases). CDR3 length: 14 residues. V was cut by 1 base and J by 2 bases, with 9 bases left in between. Germline loops: CDR1 LGHNA, CDR2 YSLEER. As DNA, the CDR3 is TGCGCCAGCAGCCAAGGGGACACAGCCTACGAGCAGTACTTC. As protein: CASSQGDTAYEQYF.

The chain links TRBV13 to TRBJ1-1; TRBD1 aligns across 9 bases. CDR1 is PRHDT, CDR2 FYEKMQ, per germline (reference sequence). CDR3 length: 14 amino acids. The V segment lost 6 bases and the J segment 1 base; nucleotides outside the gene matches: 3. The CDR3 sequence: CASRRTGENTEAFF. CDR3 coding DNA: TGTGCCAGCAGAAGGACAGGGGAGAACACTGAAGCTTTCTTT.

The chain recombines TRBV5-4 with TRBJ2-1; 7 nucleotides agree with TRBD2. This CDR3 region has 16 residues. Trimming removed 0 bases from V and 6 bases from J; junction bases left unmatched: 9. CDR1 and CDR2 (germline): SGHNT, YYREEE (reference sequence). CDR3 sequence (DNA): TGTGCCAGCAGCTTGGATTGGGCGGGGAGGGGCAATGAGCAGTTCTTC. It encodes CASSLDWAGRGNEQFF.

The chain joins TRBV29-1 to TRBJ1-1, with D possibly being TRBD1 (6 bases). CDR1 SQVTM and CDR2 ANQGSEA come from the germline V gene. This CDR3 has 11 amino acids. With 7 bases removed from V and 11 bases from J, the gap between germline ends came to 17 bases. The CDR3 loop reads CSASGALWAFF. The CDR3 DNA is TGCAGCGCCTCAGGGGCCCTTTGGGCTTTCTTT.

The chain employs TRBV4-1 and TRBJ1-2; no clear D gene. In germline, CDR1 is MGHRA, CDR2 YSYEKL. The CDR3 spans 13 residues. The V and J ends lost 0 bases and 5 bases respectively, with 7 bases between them. CDR3 protein: CASSQETRYGYTF. Here the CDR3 DNA reads TGCGCCAGCAGCCAAGAAACTAGGTATGGCTACACCTTC.

The J gene is TRBJ1-2, the V gene TRBV2; 8 bases map to TRBD1. The length of the CDR3 is 17 residues. From germline, CDR1 is SNHLY and CDR2 FYNNEI. Losses at the gene ends were 5 bases for V and 4 bases for J; bases not matched to a gene: 15. CDR3 coding DNA: TGTGCCAGCAGTCAAAGACAGGGGTCACTTGTGAGCTATGGCTACACCTTC. This codes for CASSQRQGSLVSYGYTF. The full variable domain, completed using reference TRBV2 and TRBJ1-2, is EPEVTQTPSHQVTQMGQEVILRCVPISNHLYFYWYRQILGQKVEFLVSFYNNEISEKSEIFDDQFSVERPDGSNFTLKIRSTKLEDSAMYFCASSQRQGSLVSYGYTFGSGTRLTVV.

The rearrangement links TRBV6-5 to TRBJ1-5, with a tentative D call TRBD1 (6 bases). The CDR3 spans 14 residues. Per the germline V gene, CDR1 is MNHEY and CDR2 is SVGAGI. V was cut by 6 bases and J by 3 bases, with 12 bases left in between. The CDR3 reads CASRADSDNQPQHF. The DNA of the CDR3 is TGTGCCAGCAGGGCGGACAGCGACAATCAGCCCCAGCATTTT.

The chain has TRBV4-2 and TRBJ2-5; 11 bases match TRBD2. The CDR3 has 13 amino acids. Germline V gives CDR1 LGHNA, CDR2 YNFKEQ. After removal of 8 bases from V and 3 bases from J, the junction contained 2 bases not matched to a gene. CDR3 amino acids: CASGGLAEETQYF. The CDR3 nucleotides read TGTGCCAGCGGGGGACTAGCGGAAGAGACCCAGTACTTC.